A single sample is the source of the 6 T cell receptor beta chains below, sequenced in a study of blood T cell repertoires in COVID-19. Sequencing used immunoSEQ multiplex PCR; TCRdb keeps in-frame clones, though not all of them. The sample comprises 170,000 or so clones, around four fifths of which are singletons, and about 7.1% rests with the top ten. The source material was peripheral blood. Receptor source: a woman in her 70s with COVID-19, enrolled during active disease.

This chain links TRBV18 with TRBJ1-2, with D unresolved. V lost 3 bases and J lost 1, with 9 bases in between. Germline assignment: CDR1 KGHSH and CDR2 LQKENI. This CDR3 is 14 amino acids long. The CDR3 DNA is TGTGCCAGCTCACCGGACTCACTTAACTATGGCTACACCTTC. It codes for CASSPDSLNYGYTF.

V usage is TRBV4-1 and J usage is TRBJ1-2; a possible D gene is TRBD1 (5 bases). Looked up from germline, CDR1 is MGHRA and CDR2 is YSYEKL. The V end was cut by 1 base, the J end by 4 bases, with 13 bases between. CDR3 size: 15 residues. This chain's CDR3 is CASSQVGGVFYGYTF. DNA for the CDR3: TGCGCCAGCAGCCAAGTCGGAGGGGTTTTCTATGGCTACACCTTC.

CDR3 region: CASSQGMGRGTGYTF. For the CDR3, the DNA is TGTGCCAGCAGCCAAGGGATGGGACGGGGGACTGGCTACACCTTC. This chain joins TRBV3-1 (or the pseudogene TRBV3-2) and TRBJ1-2, with a possible D match to TRBD1 (5 bases). This CDR3 spans 15 amino acids. Looked up from germline, CDR1 is LGHDT and CDR2 is YNNKEL (reference sequence). With 1 base removed from V and 7 bases from J, the gap between germline ends came to 16 bases.

This sequence joins TRBV4-1 and TRBJ2-2, with D unresolved. V was clipped by 0 bases and J by 9 bases, with 14 bases between them. Germline V gene lookup returns CDR1 MGHRA and CDR2 YSYEKL. There are 15 residues in the CDR3. The DNA for the CDR3 is TGCGCCAGCAGCCAAGATAGCCTTAGCCCAAGGGAGCTGTTTTTT. This gives the protein CASSQDSLSPRELFF.

This rearrangement joins TRBV6-2 or TRBV6-3 to TRBJ2-1, with 7 positions matching TRBD2. This CDR3 spans 16 amino acids. The V gene end was trimmed by 5 bases and the J gene end by 7 bases; junction bases not matched to a gene: 14. Per germline, CDR1 MNHEY and CDR2 SVGEGT. CDR3 sequence: CASSKGEGGPGNEQFF. As DNA, the CDR3 is TGTGCCAGCAGTAAGGGTGAGGGAGGGCCAGGGAATGAGCAGTTCTTC.

The CDR3 is CASSALSGQETQYF. CDR3 DNA sequence: TGTGCCAGCAGTGCCCTAAGCGGCCAAGAGACCCAGTACTTC. The V and J genes are TRBV28 and TRBJ2-5; D is possibly TRBD2 (5 bases). This CDR3 region has 14 residues. Germline CDR1 is MDHEN and CDR2 is SYDVKM. V lost 5 bases to trimming and J lost 1 base, with 11 bases between them.